The entry that follows covers one TCR beta chain sequence. This sample was included in a study of blood T cell repertoires in COVID-19. Study context: Material from acute and convalescent COVID-19 was sourced from the United States, Italy and Spain.

In the original analysis: Estimated nucleated cell counts came from reference gene primer amplification. Repertoires were generated with immunoSEQ multiplex PCR, while TCRdb's copy carries only in-frame clones and drops some. Clone size and V and J calls were adopted from that table, with D and trimming inferred from the DNA. The repertoire holds roughly 33,000 clones, with around 90% as singletons. The CDR3 sequence is 15 residues long. The chain joins TRBV21-1 to TRBJ2-7; TRBD2, the table's D call, lacks a check against the DNA. TRBV21-1 is a recognized pseudogene. This TCR was sampled from a human donor in a cohort sampled during active COVID-19. Sequencing input: peripheral blood. CDR3 in amino acids: CASSKVAGGLHEQYF. CDR3 sequence (DNA): TGTGCCAGCAGCAAAGTGGCGGGAGGGCTCCACGAGCAGTACTTC.